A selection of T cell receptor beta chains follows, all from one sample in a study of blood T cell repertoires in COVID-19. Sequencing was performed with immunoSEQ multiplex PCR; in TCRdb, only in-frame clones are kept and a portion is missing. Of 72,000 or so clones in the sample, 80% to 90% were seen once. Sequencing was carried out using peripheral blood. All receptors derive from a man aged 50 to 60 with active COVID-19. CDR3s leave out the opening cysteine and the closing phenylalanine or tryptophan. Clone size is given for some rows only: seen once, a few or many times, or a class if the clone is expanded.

CDR3 protein: ASSDQGAGAFLDTQY
V gene: TRBV28
clone size: once

CDR3 protein: ASSRGLAGNYEQY
V gene: TRBV4-3
clone size: NA

CDR3 protein: ASSLAGGLTEQY
V gene: TRBV7-9
clone size: NA

CDR3 protein: ASSEFPVQRGVLNEQF
V gene: TRBV6-1
clone size: NA

CDR3 protein: ASSSVALLWGADTQY
V gene: TRBV6-2/TRBV6-3
clone size: NA

CDR3 protein: ASSYSAGSYNEQF
V gene: TRBV6-5
clone size: NA

CDR3 protein: ASSLQGNSRGNEQF
V gene: TRBV18
clone size: NA

CDR3 protein: ASSFSQQGHDGSNQPQH
V gene: TRBV28
clone size: NA

CDR3 protein: ASSLVFLGQGVNTQY
V gene: TRBV7-2
clone size: NA

CDR3 protein: ASSQGQGDGYT
V gene: TRBV18
clone size: NA

CDR3 protein: ASSLDSKRQETQY
V gene: TRBV7-2
clone size: NA

CDR3 protein: SVGASGGFEQF
V gene: TRBV29-1
clone size: NA

CDR3 protein: ASSIGDLPRVSGANVLT
V gene: TRBV19
clone size: NA

CDR3 protein: AISPTGVPQH
V gene: TRBV10-3
clone size: NA

CDR3 protein: AISERTGTSGTDTQY
V gene: TRBV10-3
clone size: once

CDR3 protein: ASSQRTGGNEQF
V gene: TRBV4-2
clone size: NA

CDR3 protein: ATSDRGGNQPQH
V gene: TRBV28
clone size: few

CDR3 protein: ASSPGQGRRNEKLF
V gene: TRBV18
clone size: NA

CDR3 protein: ASSVDSDPKADTQY
V gene: TRBV19
clone size: NA

CDR3 protein: ATRFTQTVQETQY
V gene: TRBV28
clone size: NA

CDR3 protein: ASTVGGGLETQY
V gene: TRBV6-5
clone size: NA

CDR3 protein: ASSQDQYTQY
V gene: TRBV4-1
clone size: NA

CDR3 protein: AWRKGQHANYGYT
V gene: TRBV30
clone size: NA

CDR3 protein: ASSTPRPAASTDTQY
V gene: TRBV7-9
clone size: NA

CDR3 protein: ASSVTAGLGSTQY
V gene: TRBV9
clone size: NA

CDR3 protein: ASIRTGTHYEQY
V gene: TRBV6-5
clone size: NA

CDR3 protein: ASSAGTGSLNTEAF
V gene: TRBV5-1
clone size: NA

CDR3 protein: AWSQTGVGNTIY
V gene: TRBV30
clone size: NA

CDR3 protein: ASSFRLGQGLNTEAF
V gene: TRBV5-6
clone size: NA

CDR3 protein: ASSLAASGGETQY
V gene: TRBV5-4
clone size: NA

CDR3 protein: ASSKTSSYNEQF
V gene: TRBV6-4
clone size: NA

CDR3 protein: ASSEDRVNYGYT
V gene: TRBV9
clone size: NA

CDR3 protein: ASSIAGTVAQY
V gene: TRBV19
clone size: NA

CDR3 protein: ASSLEVLNTEAF
V gene: TRBV2
clone size: once

CDR3 protein: ASSFLQTGTEIYGYT
V gene: TRBV7-2
clone size: NA

CDR3 protein: ATSRDSGQQETQY
V gene: TRBV15
clone size: NA

CDR3 protein: ASSLAAGGQYEQY
V gene: TRBV7-6
clone size: NA

CDR3 protein: ATTGTDSYEQY
V gene: TRBV12-3/TRBV12-4
clone size: NA

CDR3 protein: ASSFVNQPQH
V gene: TRBV27
clone size: NA

CDR3 protein: ASSSRPKQGRNQPQH
V gene: TRBV5-1
clone size: NA

CDR3 protein: ASSVVTGGTYGYT
V gene: TRBV9
clone size: NA

CDR3 protein: AADSVAYNEQF
V gene: TRBV7-9
clone size: NA

CDR3 protein: ASSLNGGNTEAF
V gene: TRBV7-3
clone size: NA

CDR3 protein: ASSPRQGASGYT
V gene: TRBV27
clone size: once

CDR3 protein: ASSPDRANTEAF
V gene: TRBV18
clone size: NA

CDR3 protein: ASSLTPGVNTGELF
V gene: TRBV5-5
clone size: NA

CDR3 protein: ASSPPRDTQY
V gene: TRBV6-6
clone size: NA

CDR3 protein: ASSFPPGAGETQY
V gene: TRBV28
clone size: NA

CDR3 protein: ASSSIGQPYEQY
V gene: TRBV9
clone size: NA

CDR3 protein: ASSRTASTGELF
V gene: TRBV6-2/TRBV6-3
clone size: NA

CDR3 protein: ASSPMGLEAF
V gene: TRBV18
clone size: NA

CDR3 protein: ASSWGQSNYGYT
V gene: TRBV6-5
clone size: once